Below are 4 T cell receptor beta chains sequenced from a single sample in a study of beta chain features in type 1 diabetes. These TCRs' antigens remain unknown. Study conclusions and caveats: Across all four CD4+ subsets, people with type 1 diabetes showed modestly shorter TCRB CDR3s.

Expressed TCRB transcripts got sequenced, as all isolated RNA was reverse transcribed. Assay used: immunoSEQ multiplex PCR; TCRdb lists only in-frame clones, some missing. This repertoire shows approximately 150,000 clones, approximately 13% found once; its top ten account for under 1.5%. Source material: central memory CD4+ T cells from blood. These receptors originate from a young man with type 1 diabetes.

This clone was counted only a few times. Other DNA sequences of this sample code for an identical CDR3. The rearrangement links TRBV5-1 to TRBJ2-1, with 10 bases aligning to TRBD2. Trimming took 4 bases from V and 3 from J; bases not matched to a gene: 4. Per the germline V gene, CDR1 is SGHRS and CDR2 is YFSETQ. The CDR3 consists of 15 residues. The CDR3 region has the DNA TGCGCCAGCAGCGTGTCTAGCGGGGGCTACAATGAGCAGTTCTTC. Translating gives CASSVSSGGYNEQFF.

This clone turned up a few times. The chain couples TRBV18 to TRBJ1-1, with TRBD1 matching over 9 bases. The J segment lost 5 bases and the V segment lost 4 bases, leaving 8 bases of the junction unmatched. CDR1 is KGHSH, CDR2 LQKENI, per germline. This CDR3 spans 15 amino acids. The CDR3 is CASSLQGQGGTEAFF. DNA of the CDR3: TGTGCCAGCTCACTACAGGGACAGGGAGGGACTGAAGCTTTCTTT.

This clone was observed at least ten times. The J gene is TRBJ1-2, the V gene TRBV14; D not resolved. In germline, CDR1 is SGHDN, CDR2 FVKESK. V lost 4 bases, J lost 5 bases, and 8 bases lay in between. The CDR3 is 12 residues long. The CDR3 sequence: CASSPGVYGYTF. For the CDR3, the DNA is TGTGCCAGCAGCCCAGGAGTGTATGGCTACACCTTC.

This clone was seen only a few times. The chain joins TRBV10-3 to TRBJ1-1, with a tentative D call TRBD1 (5 bases). Trimming took off 2 bases at V and 6 bases at J, with 13 bases between the two ends. The CDR3 extends over 14 amino acids. Germline assignment: CDR1 ENHRY and CDR2 SYGVKD. The CDR3 reads CAISEGGGKAEAFF. CDR3 sequence (DNA): TGTGCCATCAGTGAGGGGGGAGGGAAGGCTGAAGCTTTCTTT.